These T cell receptor beta chains were read from a single sample in a study of cytomegalovirus exposure and HLA in healthy donors. Clones were read by immunoSEQ multiplex PCR, and TCRdb kept only the in-frame ones, dropping some. The sample contains 100,000 to 150,000 clones, approximately 10% of which appear only once. The sequenced sample consisted of PBMCs. Receptors originate from a woman in her thirties or forties in good health and CMV-seropositive. Each CDR3 is given with its conserved first and last residue. D genes are given only for firm matches. Size is omitted from some rows. Given values are once, few, many or a class for expanded clones.

cdr3_length	clone_size	v_call	d_call	j_call	cdr3_nt	cdr3_aa
14	few	TRBV5-1	-	TRBJ2-1	TGCGCCAGCAGCTTGGCTACAGACTACAATGAGCAGTTCTTC	CASSLATDYNEQFF
18	-	TRBV7-2	-	TRBJ1-2	TGTGCCAGCAGCTTAGCAATGGGGGACATTGCCCAAGGCTATGGCTACACCTTC	CASSLAMGDIAQGYGYTF
13	-	TRBV11-3	-	TRBJ2-3	TGTGCCAGCAGCGGGGGGACTGGGTATACGCAGTATTTT	CASSGGTGYTQYF
15	few	TRBV7-2	TRBD2	TRBJ2-5	TGTGCCAGCAGGTTACTAGCGGGGTCACAAGAGACCCAGTACTTC	CASRLLAGSQETQYF
15	few	TRBV5-4	TRBD2	TRBJ2-7	TGTGCCAGCAGCTTGGGACGGGGGGGGCCATACGAGCAGTACTTC	CASSLGRGGPYEQYF
15	few	TRBV11-2	-	TRBJ1-1	TGTGCCAGCAGCGGGAGGGCCAGACCGAACACTGAAGCTTTCTTT	CASSGRARPNTEAFF
17	-	TRBV5-4	TRBD2	TRBJ2-1	TGTGCCAGCAGCTTGGGAGCGGGACTAGCAACCTACAATGAGCAGTTCTTC	CASSLGAGLATYNEQFF
16	-	TRBV6-6	-	TRBJ2-7	TGTGCCAGCAGCTTCCCCGCCGCGGGGCGATCCTACGAGCAGTACTTC	CASSFPAAGRSYEQYF
17	few	TRBV7-2	TRBD2	TRBJ2-3	TGTGCCAGCAGCTTACGCGGGGGGGCCGAAGGCACAGATACGCAGTATTTT	CASSLRGGAEGTDTQYF
13	-	TRBV5-1	TRBD1	TRBJ1-2	TGCGCCAGCAGCTTTACAGGGGGAGATGGCTACACCTTC	CASSFTGGDGYTF
15	few	TRBV7-9	TRBD1	TRBJ1-2	TGTGCCAGCAGTTCCTCGGACAGGGTGGCAGGTGGCTACACCTTC	CASSSSDRVAGGYTF
13	-	TRBV29-1	-	TRBJ2-6	TGCAGCGTTGAACGCTCTGGGGCCAACGTCCTGACTTTC	CSVERSGANVLTF
14	-	TRBV6-5	-	TRBJ2-2	TGTGCCAGCAGTTACGATCAATGGAGCGGGGAGCTGTTTTTT	CASSYDQWSGELFF
14	-	TRBV6-5	-	TRBJ2-7	TGTGCCAGCACTATAGGACCAGGGGACTACGAGCAGTACTTC	CASTIGPGDYEQYF
14	-	TRBV5-1	TRBD1	TRBJ1-5	TGCGCCAGCAGCTTAGGAGGGGGCGGGCAGCCCCAGCATTTT	CASSLGGGGQPQHF
14	many	TRBV5-6	TRBD1	TRBJ2-2	TGTGCCAGCAGCCCGGGACAGCTCACCGGGGAGCTGTTTTTT	CASSPGQLTGELFF
15	few	TRBV5-6	-	TRBJ2-1	TGTGCCAGCAGCTTAACGGGGGTACTCTACAATGAGCAGTTCTTC	CASSLTGVLYNEQFF
13	few	TRBV5-1	-	TRBJ2-5	TGCGCCAGCAGCTTGAATACCGGGGAGGCCCAGTACTTC	CASSLNTGEAQYF
16	-	TRBV14	TRBD2	TRBJ2-5	TGTGCCAGCAGCCAAGCGCTGGGACTAGTCCAAGAGACCCAGTACTTC	CASSQALGLVQETQYF
15	-	TRBV11-1	-	TRBJ2-7	TGTGCCAGCAGCTTAGGAGCACAGGAACCCTACGAGCAGTACTTC	CASSLGAQEPYEQYF